This TCR beta chain was profiled in a study of cytomegalovirus exposure and HLA in healthy donors. PCR was performed using 60 Vbeta and 13 Jbeta primers. Using immunoSEQ multiplex PCR, the repertoire was profiled, and TCRdb retains in-frame clones only, with some absent. This sample has over 95,000 clones, with about 74% found just once. The V gene's germline CDR1 is SGHTS and CDR2 YDEGEE. V lost 7 bases to trimming and J lost 0 bases, with 19 bases between them. The CDR3 totals 16 residues. This sequence joins TRBV5-8 and TRBJ1-1; D may be TRBD1 (5 bases). Sequenced: PBMCs. The source is a female donor in good health and CMV-seronegative. The CDR3 nucleotides are TGTGCCAGCGGTCGGTCGTGGAGGGGCATGAACACTGAAGCTTTCTTT. As protein: CASGRSWRGMNTEAFF.